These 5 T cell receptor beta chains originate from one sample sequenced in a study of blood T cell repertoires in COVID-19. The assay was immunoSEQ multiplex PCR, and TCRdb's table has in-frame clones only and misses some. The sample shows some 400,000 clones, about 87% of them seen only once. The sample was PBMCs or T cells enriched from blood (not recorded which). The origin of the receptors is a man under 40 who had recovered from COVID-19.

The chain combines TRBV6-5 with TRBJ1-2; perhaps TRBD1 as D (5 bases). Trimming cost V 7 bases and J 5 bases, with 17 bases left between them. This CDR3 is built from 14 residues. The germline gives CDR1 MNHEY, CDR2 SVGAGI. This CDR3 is CASNAPGLLYGYTF. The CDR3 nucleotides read TGTGCCAGCAACGCCCCAGGGCTCCTATATGGCTACACCTTC.

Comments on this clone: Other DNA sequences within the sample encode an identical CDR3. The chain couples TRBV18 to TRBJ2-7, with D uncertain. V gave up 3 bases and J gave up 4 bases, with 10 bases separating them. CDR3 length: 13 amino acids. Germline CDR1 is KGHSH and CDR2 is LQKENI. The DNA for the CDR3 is TGTGCCAGCTCACCCACAACCTCTTACGAGCAGTACTTC. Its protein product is CASSPTTSYEQYF.

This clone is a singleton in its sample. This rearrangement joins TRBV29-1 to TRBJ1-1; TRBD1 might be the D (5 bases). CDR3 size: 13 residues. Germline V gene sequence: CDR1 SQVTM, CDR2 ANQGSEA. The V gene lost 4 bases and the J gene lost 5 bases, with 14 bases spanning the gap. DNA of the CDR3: TGCAGCGTTGTGCCTCGGGAGGGGACTGAAGCTTTCTTT. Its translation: CSVVPREGTEAFF.

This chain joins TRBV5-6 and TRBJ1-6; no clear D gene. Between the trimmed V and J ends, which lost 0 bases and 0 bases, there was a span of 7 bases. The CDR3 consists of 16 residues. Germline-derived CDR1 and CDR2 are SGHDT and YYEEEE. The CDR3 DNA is TGTGCCAGCAGCTTGGACGGGAGCTCCTATAATTCACCCCTCCACTTT. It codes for CASSLDGSSYNSPLHF.

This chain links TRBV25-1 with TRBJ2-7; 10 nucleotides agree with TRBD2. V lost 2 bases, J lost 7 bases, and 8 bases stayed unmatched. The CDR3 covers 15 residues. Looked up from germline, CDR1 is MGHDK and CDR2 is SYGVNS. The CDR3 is CASSEVGLAGVEQYF. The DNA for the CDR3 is TGTGCCAGCAGTGAAGTTGGGCTAGCGGGGGTTGAGCAGTACTTC.